The rows below give T cell receptor beta chains drawn from one sample of a study of cytotoxic CD8 clonotypes in ibrutinib-treated CLL. Sequencing used immunoSEQ multiplex PCR; TCRdb keeps in-frame clones, though not all of them. The sample records 250,000 to 350,000 clones, 70% to 80% being singletons. The sequencing used PBMCs, collected at disease progression, from a patient treated with ibrutinib. These receptors all come from a human donor with chronic lymphocytic leukemia. The CDR3 runs from the conserved cysteine through the conserved F or W. A D gene is named only where the DNA matches it firmly. The listing skips clone size in some rows; elsewhere it reads once, few, many or a size class.

cdr3_aa: CASSLVSTNHGYTF; cdr3_nt: TGTGCCAGCAGCTTAGTTTCGACGAACCATGGCTACACCTTC; d_call: .; j_call: TRBJ1-2; clone_size: .; v_call: TRBV7-2
cdr3_aa: CASSASRGSTEAFF; cdr3_nt: TGTGCCAGCAGCGCATCTCGGGGAAGCACTGAAGCTTTCTTT; d_call: .; j_call: TRBJ1-1; clone_size: few; v_call: TRBV9
cdr3_aa: CASSLRDGLYEQYF; cdr3_nt: TGTGCCAGCAGCCTCCGGGACGGTCTCTACGAGCAGTACTTC; d_call: .; j_call: TRBJ2-7; clone_size: .; v_call: TRBV13
cdr3_aa: CASSLVGVNTGELFF; cdr3_nt: TGTGCCAGCAGCTTAGTAGGGGTCAACACCGGGGAGCTGTTTTTT; d_call: .; j_call: TRBJ2-2; clone_size: once; v_call: TRBV7-9
cdr3_aa: CASSAGLAGGGREQYF; cdr3_nt: TGTGCCAGCAGTGCCGGACTAGCGGGAGGAGGGAGGGAGCAGTACTTC; d_call: TRBD2; j_call: TRBJ2-7; clone_size: .; v_call: TRBV27
cdr3_aa: CASSPGTSGGHTGELFF; cdr3_nt: TGTGCCAGCAGCCCCGGGACTAGCGGGGGCCACACCGGGGAGCTGTTTTTT; d_call: TRBD2; j_call: TRBJ2-2; clone_size: .; v_call: TRBV7-6
cdr3_aa: CASSQDVPSLDEQYF; cdr3_nt: TGTGCCAGCAGCCAAGACGTGCCGTCCCTCGACGAGCAGTACTTC; d_call: .; j_call: TRBJ2-7; clone_size: few; v_call: TRBV4-2
cdr3_aa: CASTLGGQGEETQYF; cdr3_nt: TGTGCCAGTACCTTGGGGGGACAGGGTGAAGAGACCCAGTACTTC; d_call: TRBD1; j_call: TRBJ2-5; clone_size: .; v_call: TRBV19
cdr3_aa: CASSIDLGRSGSQYF; cdr3_nt: TGTGCCAGTAGTATAGACCTGGGGAGATCGGGGAGCCAGTACTTC; d_call: .; j_call: TRBJ2-5; clone_size: .; v_call: TRBV19
cdr3_aa: CASSLENRGFNQPQHF; cdr3_nt: TGTGCCAGCAGCTTAGAGAACAGGGGTTTCAATCAGCCCCAGCATTTT; d_call: TRBD1; j_call: TRBJ1-5; clone_size: .; v_call: TRBV7-6
cdr3_aa: CASSLAPFYEQYF; cdr3_nt: TGTGCCAGCAGCTTAGCGCCATTCTACGAGCAGTACTTC; d_call: .; j_call: TRBJ2-7; clone_size: .; v_call: TRBV7-8
cdr3_aa: CAISDSGRGDTQYF; cdr3_nt: TGTGCCATCAGTGATAGCGGGAGGGGGGATACGCAGTATTTT; d_call: TRBD2; j_call: TRBJ2-3; clone_size: few; v_call: TRBV10-3
cdr3_aa: CASSLVGLAGDEQYF; cdr3_nt: TGCGCCAGCAGCTTGGTGGGACTAGCGGGAGACGAGCAGTACTTC; d_call: TRBD2; j_call: TRBJ2-7; clone_size: .; v_call: TRBV5-1
cdr3_aa: CASTPTVFSYEQYF; cdr3_nt: TGTGCCAGCACCCCGACGGTGTTCTCCTACGAGCAGTACTTC; d_call: .; j_call: TRBJ2-7; clone_size: .; v_call: TRBV27
cdr3_aa: CASTGQGYTF; cdr3_nt: TGTGCCAGCACGGGACAGGGCTACACCTTC; d_call: TRBD1; j_call: TRBJ1-2; clone_size: .; v_call: TRBV2
cdr3_aa: CASSDPDSKETQYF; cdr3_nt: TGTGCCAGCAGTGACCCGGACAGTAAAGAGACCCAGTACTTC; d_call: .; j_call: TRBJ2-5; clone_size: once; v_call: TRBV6-4
cdr3_aa: CASSPPDHYNEQFF; cdr3_nt: TGTGCCAGCAGCCCCCCGGACCACTACAATGAGCAGTTCTTC; d_call: .; j_call: TRBJ2-1; clone_size: few; v_call: TRBV7-9
cdr3_aa: CASSSLQLAKNIQYF; cdr3_nt: TGTGCCAGCAGCTCCTTACAACTAGCCAAAAACATTCAGTACTTC; d_call: .; j_call: TRBJ2-4; clone_size: .; v_call: TRBV11-2
cdr3_aa: CASSTGTYNSPLHF; cdr3_nt: TGTGCCAGCAGTACGGGCACTTATAATTCACCCCTCCACTTT; d_call: .; j_call: TRBJ1-6; clone_size: .; v_call: TRBV27
cdr3_aa: CASSLQRDEQYF; cdr3_nt: TGTGCCAGCAGCTTGCAGCGGGACGAGCAGTACTTC; d_call: .; j_call: TRBJ2-7; clone_size: few; v_call: TRBV6-6
cdr3_aa: CASGGQGPTDTQYF; cdr3_nt: TGTGCCAGCGGTGGACAGGGACCCACAGATACGCAGTATTTT; d_call: TRBD1; j_call: TRBJ2-3; clone_size: once; v_call: TRBV9
cdr3_aa: CASSPNFPDTQYF; cdr3_nt: TGTGCCAGCAGCCCGAATTTCCCGGATACGCAGTATTTT; d_call: .; j_call: TRBJ2-3; clone_size: .; v_call: TRBV5-6
cdr3_aa: CASSKPGTAGAYGYTF; cdr3_nt: TGTGCCAGTAGTAAACCCGGGACAGCGGGGGCCTATGGCTACACCTTC; d_call: TRBD1; j_call: TRBJ1-2; clone_size: .; v_call: TRBV19
cdr3_aa: CASTPGQINYGYTF; cdr3_nt: TGTGCCAGCACCCCGGGACAGATTAACTATGGCTACACCTTC; d_call: TRBD1; j_call: TRBJ1-2; clone_size: .; v_call: TRBV28
cdr3_aa: CASSLNPEVRNYGYTF; cdr3_nt: TGTGCCAGCAGCCTCAACCCCGAAGTCAGGAACTATGGCTACACCTTC; d_call: .; j_call: TRBJ1-2; clone_size: few; v_call: TRBV9
cdr3_aa: CASSSKTGGIKQPQHF; cdr3_nt: TGTGCCAGCAGTTCTAAAACAGGGGGCATTAAACAGCCCCAGCATTTT; d_call: TRBD1; j_call: TRBJ1-5; clone_size: .; v_call: TRBV6-5
cdr3_aa: CASRKGGGIYGYTF; cdr3_nt: TGTGCCAGCAGGAAGGGGGGAGGAATCTATGGCTACACCTTC; d_call: .; j_call: TRBJ1-2; clone_size: few; v_call: TRBV2
cdr3_aa: CASSLGQGPTNEKLFF; cdr3_nt: TGCGCCAGCAGCTTGGGACAGGGGCCAACTAATGAAAAACTGTTTTTT; d_call: TRBD1; j_call: TRBJ1-4; clone_size: .; v_call: TRBV5-1
cdr3_aa: CASSFSGLNTEAFF; cdr3_nt: TGTGCCAGCAGTTTCTCGGGTCTGAACACTGAAGCTTTCTTT; d_call: .; j_call: TRBJ1-1; clone_size: .; v_call: TRBV6-6
cdr3_aa: CASSYDRFSYEQYF; cdr3_nt: TGTGCCAGCAGTTACGACAGATTCTCCTACGAGCAGTACTTC; d_call: .; j_call: TRBJ2-7; clone_size: .; v_call: TRBV6-5
cdr3_aa: CASNQAGAWQANYGYTF; cdr3_nt: TGTGCCAGCAATCAGGCAGGAGCATGGCAGGCGAACTATGGCTACACCTTC; d_call: .; j_call: TRBJ1-2; clone_size: .; v_call: TRBV28
cdr3_aa: CASSLGRLAVTYEQYF; cdr3_nt: TGTGCCAGCAGCTTAGGGCGGTTGGCAGTAACCTACGAGCAGTACTTC; d_call: .; j_call: TRBJ2-7; clone_size: .; v_call: TRBV7-8
cdr3_aa: CASSLHFKGWLHF; cdr3_nt: TGTGCCAGCAGTTTGCACTTCAAGGGATGGCTGCACTTC; d_call: .; j_call: TRBJ2-7; clone_size: .; v_call: TRBV28
cdr3_aa: CSVRDFSYEQYF; cdr3_nt: TGCAGCGTACGGGACTTCTCCTACGAGCAGTACTTC; d_call: .; j_call: TRBJ2-7; clone_size: few; v_call: TRBV29-1
cdr3_aa: CASIEEASSGELFF; cdr3_nt: TGTGCCAGCATTGAGGAGGCTAGCTCCGGGGAGCTGTTTTTT; d_call: .; j_call: TRBJ2-2; clone_size: .; v_call: TRBV11-1
cdr3_aa: CASSLGRGKNTEAFF; cdr3_nt: TGTGCCAGCAGCTTGGGCCGGGGTAAGAACACTGAAGCTTTCTTT; d_call: .; j_call: TRBJ1-1; clone_size: .; v_call: TRBV7-2
cdr3_aa: CSVDWRGSRETQYF; cdr3_nt: TGCAGCGTTGACTGGCGGGGGTCCAGGGAGACCCAGTACTTC; d_call: TRBD2; j_call: TRBJ2-5; clone_size: once; v_call: TRBV29-1
cdr3_aa: CASSQDNVGSYEQYF; cdr3_nt: TGCGCCAGCAGCCAAGATAACGTCGGCTCCTACGAGCAGTACTTC; d_call: .; j_call: TRBJ2-7; clone_size: .; v_call: TRBV4-1
cdr3_aa: CAISKAGRNYGYTF; cdr3_nt: TGTGCCATCAGTAAGGCCGGGAGGAACTATGGCTACACCTTC; d_call: .; j_call: TRBJ1-2; clone_size: .; v_call: TRBV10-3
cdr3_aa: CSVALEGKGSPLHF; cdr3_nt: TGCAGCGTTGCCTTGGAGGGAAAAGGGTCACCCCTCCACTTT; d_call: .; j_call: TRBJ1-6; clone_size: few; v_call: TRBV29-1
cdr3_aa: CASSVKVPGMGSETQYF; cdr3_nt: TGTGCCAGCAGCGTAAAGGTTCCGGGGATGGGTTCAGAGACCCAGTACTTC; d_call: .; j_call: TRBJ2-5; clone_size: .; v_call: TRBV9
cdr3_aa: CASSRPGQGNNEQFF; cdr3_nt: TGTGCCAGCAGCCGACCGGGACAGGGGAACAATGAGCAGTTCTTC; d_call: TRBD1; j_call: TRBJ2-1; clone_size: .; v_call: TRBV5-4
cdr3_aa: CASSYDSDIPYEQYF; cdr3_nt: TGCGCCAGCAGCTACGACAGTGACATTCCCTACGAGCAGTACTTC; d_call: .; j_call: TRBJ2-7; clone_size: .; v_call: TRBV5-1
cdr3_aa: CASSLLEYRDEQYF; cdr3_nt: TGTGCCAGCAGCTTGTTGGAATACAGGGACGAGCAGTACTTC; d_call: .; j_call: TRBJ2-7; clone_size: .; v_call: TRBV5-6